The clone carrying this T cell receptor beta chain was detected a few times. No antigen is known for it. This specimen comes from a study of T cell repertoires in urothelial bladder cancer. Findings of the study overall: One T-cell clone reached up to roughly 15% of carcinoma infiltrating lymphocytes. Median infiltrating lymphocyte percentage was under 2.5% in carcinoma specimens. Carcinoma specimens had fewer T cells than benign specimens.

Sequencing was performed with immunoSEQ multiplex PCR; in TCRdb, only in-frame clones are kept and a portion is missing. The sample shows some 8,600 clones, roughly 50% of them seen only once. V lost 1 base and J 2 bases, leaving 5 bases between the germline ends. The CDR3 runs 13 residues. Germline CDR1 reads SGHRS; CDR2 reads YFSETQ. Input material: tumor-infiltrating cells from bladder cancer. The chain joins TRBV5-1 to TRBJ2-3; D ambiguous. The clonotype comes from a human donor with urothelial carcinoma. The CDR3 DNA follows: TGCGCCAGCAGCTTGCAACACACAGATACGCAGTATTTT. This sequence encodes CASSLQHTDTQYF.